This T cell receptor (beta chain) was profiled in a study of shared clonotypes between healthy human individuals. Study details: The cohort comprised a couple of women and a few men. Their ages spanned 18 to 49 years.

Produced via immunoSEQ multiplex PCR; TCRdb's table is partial and in-frame only. The sample carries about 2 million clones, approximately 94% recorded once. CDR1 is LGHNA and CDR2 is YSLEER in the germline V gene. The CDR3 runs to 13 residues. V shed 4 bases, J shed 4 bases, and the junction held 1 base outside the gene matches. Naive CD8 populations comprised CD45RO-negative cells positively selected for CCR7, excluding terminally differentiated effector memory CD45RA+ cells. In the case of this clone: At the DNA level, this CDR3 is encoded by other sequences in the same sample as well.

This receptor was obtained from a man younger than 30 in good health. The V gene is TRBV4-3, the J gene TRBJ1-2; TRBD1 aligns across 9 bases. The specimen was naive CD8+ T cells sorted from blood. The CDR3 bases are TGCGCCAGCAGCCCGGGACAGGGCTATGGCTACACCTTC. Amino acids: CASSPGQGYGYTF.